Presented here are 20 T cell receptor beta chains from one specimen sequenced in a study of blood T cell repertoires in COVID-19 (dated by TCRdb to about 2020). Libraries were made using the immunoSEQ multiplex PCR assay. TCRdb obtained this table from immuneACCESS and retained in-frame rearrangements with V and J assigned. These tables miss some clones; where compared with another copy, unresolved V genes account for less than half of the shortfall, and the remainder is unexplained. This sample is represented by around 160,000 clones; roughly 90% of them were singletons. The top ten hold 0.95% to 1.5% of the sample. The sequenced sample was PBMCs or T cells enriched from blood (not recorded which). The receptors derive from a woman under 40 with acute COVID-19.

The chain links TRBV7-3 to TRBJ2-3, with 9 nucleotides matching TRBD2. The J segment lost 5 bases and the V segment lost 2 bases, leaving 20 bases of the junction unmatched. Germline V gene lookup returns CDR1 SGHTA and CDR2 FQGTGA. The CDR3 spans 20 residues. The CDR3 sequence: CASSLFARDYSGSALDTQYF. The DNA of the CDR3 is TGTGCCAGCAGCTTATTCGCCAGAGACTATAGCGGGAGCGCATTAGATACGCAGTATTTT.

The chain links TRBV27 to TRBJ1-1; no firm D call. The ends were cut back, 3 bases at V and 6 bases at J, with 11 bases in the middle. The CDR3 contains 13 residues. Germline lookup yields CDR1 MNHEY and CDR2 SMNVEV (reference sequence). CDR3 DNA: TGTGCCAGCAGTTTGTCCCGTTCCGCTGAAGCTTTCTTT. This codes for CASSLSRSAEAFF.

Written as DNA, the CDR3 is TGTGCCATCAGCCAGGGGGTAGGGGAAAAACTGTTTTTT. It is translated as CAISQGVGEKLFF. The chain is built from TRBV10-3 and TRBJ1-4, with 7 bases that match TRBD1. After removal of 6 bases from V and 8 bases from J, the junction contained 6 bases not matched to a gene. This CDR3 region has 13 residues. The germline gives CDR1 ENHRY, CDR2 SYGVKD.

The chain is built from TRBV19 and TRBJ1-2, with unresolved D. V was pared by 6 bases and J by 4 bases, with 15 bases between. Germline CDR1 LNHDA, CDR2 SQIVND (reference sequence). The CDR3 runs to 14 residues. CDR3 in amino acids: CASSSALTSYGYTF. The CDR3 DNA sequence: TGTGCCAGTAGCTCGGCCTTGACTTCCTATGGCTACACCTTC.

V gene TRBV6-6 combines with J gene TRBJ2-7; possible D gene TRBD1, 5 bases. The CDR3 runs to 15 residues. V lost 6 bases to trimming and J lost 2 bases, with 17 bases between them. Germline lookup yields CDR1 MNHNY and CDR2 SVGAGI (reference sequence). The CDR3 nucleotides read TGTGCCAGCAGGAAGAGACAGCAAATAACCTACGAGCAGTACTTC. As protein: CASRKRQQITYEQYF.

In its sample, this clone was seen once. This chain uses TRBV5-1 with TRBJ1-3; D is unresolved. Germline CDR1 is SGHRS and CDR2 is YFSETQ. The V end was cut by 0 bases, the J end by 4 bases, with 8 bases between. The CDR3 has 14 amino acids. This chain's CDR3 is CASSLVGLGNTIYF. The CDR3 DNA reads as TGCGCCAGCAGCTTGGTGGGCTTGGGAAACACCATATATTTT.

The gene calls are TRBV9 and TRBJ2-1; 8 bases are shared with TRBD2. Germline V gene sequence: CDR1 SGDLS, CDR2 YYNGEE. Trimming took 0 bases from V and 5 from J; bases not matched to a gene: 1. The CDR3 length is 14 residues. The CDR3 nucleotides are TGTGCCAGCAGCGTAGCAGCGGGGGACAATGAGCAGTTCTTC. Protein: CASSVAAGDNEQFF.

The V and J genes are TRBV4-2 and TRBJ2-1; TRBD2 agrees at 11 bases. J was trimmed by 6 bases and V by 1 base; bases with no gene match: 11. Germline V gene lookup returns CDR1 LGHNA and CDR2 YNFKEQ. The CDR3 runs 18 residues. The CDR3: CASSQVLAGVQGSNEQFF. CDR3 DNA sequence: TGTGCCAGCAGCCAAGTACTAGCGGGAGTCCAGGGAAGCAATGAGCAGTTCTTC.

This chain joins TRBV27 and TRBJ1-4, with 8 bases that match TRBD1. The CDR3 has 16 amino acids. V was clipped by 2 bases and J by 8 bases; unmatched bases: 10. Germline CDR1 and CDR2: MNHEY and SMNVEV (reference sequence). Here the CDR3 DNA reads TGTGCCAGCAGTTTAAGCCGGACAGGGTATGGGGAAAAACTGTTTTTT. This translates into CASSLSRTGYGEKLFF.

The rearrangement joins TRBV18 to TRBJ2-1, with D perhaps matching TRBD2 (5 bases). The CDR3 is made up of 14 amino acids. In germline, CDR1 is KGHSH, CDR2 LQKENI. Trimming took 6 bases from V and 0 from J, leaving 9 bases between them. The CDR3: CASSETTSYNEQFF. As DNA, the CDR3 is TGTGCCAGCTCGGAGACTACCTCCTACAATGAGCAGTTCTTC.

This clone has a single count. The chain is built from TRBV7-2 and TRBJ2-7, with 12 bases identical to TRBD1. Germline assignment: CDR1 SGHTA and CDR2 FQGNSA. V dropped 5 bases and J dropped 7; count of bases not matched to a gene: 6. This CDR3 contains 14 residues. CDR3 in DNA: TGTGCCAGCAGCCACCGGGACAGGGGGCGAGAGCAGTACTTC. Its translation: CASSHRDRGREQYF.

J is TRBJ2-7 and V is TRBV5-6, with D possibly matching TRBD2 (6 bases). The CDR3 contains 16 residues. V was trimmed by 0 bases and J by 4 bases, leaving 17 bases between them. Per the germline V gene, CDR1 is SGHDT and CDR2 is YYEEEE. CDR3 coding DNA: TGTGCCAGCAGCTTGGGCAGGAGGGAAAGGAGGTACGAGCAGTACTTC. Protein sequence: CASSLGRRERRYEQYF.

The chain joins TRBV5-1 to TRBJ2-7, with a possible D match to TRBD2 (6 bases). V was shortened by 0 bases and J by 0 bases, with 10 bases between the two germline ends. CDR3 length: 15 residues. Germline V gene sequence: CDR1 SGHRS, CDR2 YFSETQ. DNA for the CDR3: TGCGCCAGCAGCTTGGAAGCTAGCGCCTCCTACGAGCAGTACTTC. Protein product: CASSLEASASYEQYF.

In this sample, this clone turned up once. V and J are TRBV2 and TRBJ2-6, with D uncertain. The CDR3 loop spans 13 amino acids. The germline CDR1 and CDR2 sequences are SNHLY and FYNNEI. The V gene lost 7 bases and the J gene lost 4 bases, with 8 bases spanning the gap. The CDR3 DNA follows: TGTGCCAGCATGTACTCGGGGGCCAACGTCCTGACTTTC. It codes for CASMYSGANVLTF.

This clone was seen once. This rearrangement joins TRBV7-2 to TRBJ2-5; TRBD2 agrees at 7 bases. This CDR3 is 15 amino acids long. CDR1 and CDR2 (germline): SGHTA, FQGNSA. V shed 5 bases, J shed 5 bases, and the junction held 11 bases outside the gene matches. The CDR3 protein is CASSPALTGGETQYF. CDR3 in DNA: TGTGCCAGCAGCCCGGCATTGACGGGAGGTGAGACCCAGTACTTC.

The V call is TRBV19, the J call TRBJ2-5; D not certain. CDR1 and CDR2 from the germline V gene are LNHDA and SQIVND (reference sequence). The CDR3 totals 12 residues. V lost 4 bases to trimming and J lost 2 bases, with 5 bases between them. This CDR3 is CASSSGQETQYF. The CDR3 DNA reads as TGTGCCAGTAGTAGCGGACAAGAGACCCAGTACTTC.

This chain connects TRBV5-4 to TRBJ1-1; the D gene is possibly TRBD1 (6 bases). This CDR3 has 15 residues. Germline loops: CDR1 SGHNT, CDR2 YYREEE (reference sequence). V was pared by 7 bases and J by 1 base, with 17 bases between. The DNA for the CDR3 is TGTGCCAGCCAGATCTTTTCAGGGGCGAACACTGAAGCTTTCTTT. Protein product: CASQIFSGANTEAFF. The variable domain in full, with the rest retrieved from reference TRBV5-4 and TRBJ1-1, is ETGVTQSPTHLIKTRGQQVTLRCSSQSGHNTVSWYQQALGQGPQFIFQYYREEENGRGNFPPRFSGLQFPNYSSELNVNALELDDSALYLCASQIFSGANTEAFFGQGTRLTVV.

This rearrangement joins TRBV4-1 to TRBJ2-7; 9 bases align to TRBD1. The CDR3 contains 15 residues. Trimming took 1 base from V and 2 from J; bases not matched to a gene: 3. Germline assignment: CDR1 MGHRA and CDR2 YSYEKL. CDR3 coding DNA: TGCGCCAGCAGCCAAGGACAGGGGGGGGCCTACGAGCAGTACTTC. Its translation: CASSQGQGGAYEQYF.

The V gene is TRBV4-2, the J gene TRBJ2-2; D possibly corresponds to TRBD2 (5 bases). The CDR3 loop spans 19 amino acids. From germline, CDR1 is LGHNA and CDR2 YNFKEQ. Trimming pared 5 bases from V and 0 bases from J, leaving 22 bases between. This chain's CDR3 is CASSVRPAGSVANTGELFF. As DNA, the CDR3 is TGTGCCAGCAGCGTCCGCCCCGCTGGTAGCGTCGCGAACACCGGGGAGCTGTTTTTT.

The chain has TRBV4-1 and TRBJ2-1, with 14 bases identical to TRBD2. Germline-derived CDR1 and CDR2 are MGHRA and YSYEKL. After removal of 4 bases from V and 0 bases from J, the junction contained 5 bases not matched to a gene. This CDR3 region has 18 residues. CDR3 nucleotides: TGCGCCAGCAGCCCCCGACTAGCGGGAGGGAGCTCCTACAATGAGCAGTTCTTC. Amino acid sequence: CASSPRLAGGSSYNEQFF.